Below are 30 T cell receptor beta chains sequenced from a single sample in a study of tumor-infiltrating lymphocytes in oesophageal squamous cell carcinoma. Using its own MiXCR run on the PCR reads, TCRdb lists one record per CDR3 protein. The sample carries approximately 13,000 distinct CDR3 sequences, 45% to 65% recorded once. The specimen was esophageal tumor tissue. These receptors were collected from a male donor with esophageal squamous cell carcinoma.

The chain is built from TRBV6-6 and TRBJ2-6; D tentatively fits TRBD1 or TRBD2 (5 bases each). The CDR3 runs to 17 residues. From germline, CDR1 is MNHNY and CDR2 SVGAGI (reference sequence). The V and J ends lost 7 bases and 2 bases respectively, with 18 bases between them. The CDR3 DNA sequence: TGTGCCAGCACTCCCGGGGCTAGGGTCGCTGGGGCCAACGTCCTGACTTTC. Residues: CASTPGARVAGANVLTF.

The genes are TRBV6-1 and TRBJ2-5, with D perhaps TRBD1 (6 bases). With 6 bases removed from V and 5 bases from J, the gap between germline ends came to 10 bases. The CDR3 consists of 12 residues. Germline V lookup: CDR1 MNHNS, CDR2 SASEGT. The CDR3: CASRQGVETQYF. The CDR3 coding sequence is TGTGCCAGCAGACAGGGTGTGGAGACCCAGTACTTC.

This chain uses TRBV28 with TRBJ2-5; 10 bases agree with TRBD2. CDR3 size: 14 residues. The junction had 7 bases not matched to a gene; V was cut back by 6 bases and J by 6 bases. Germline V CDR1 and CDR2: MDHEN, SYDVKM. The CDR3 DNA sequence: TGTGCCAGCAGCCCTACTAGCGGGACGCAGACCCAGTACTTC. This codes for CASSPTSGTQTQYF.

The V and J genes are TRBV28 and TRBJ2-3; TRBD1 aligns across 7 bases. The CDR3 extends over 15 amino acids. CDR1 is MDHEN and CDR2 is SYDVKM in the germline V gene. Trimming took 5 bases from V and 4 from J; bases not matched to a gene: 9. As DNA, the CDR3 is TGTGCCAGCAGTCCCGGGACAGAATCCCCAGATACGCAGTATTTT. Protein product: CASSPGTESPDTQYF. The full variable domain, its missing parts supplied by reference TRBV28 and TRBJ2-3, is DVKVTQSSRYLVKRTGEKVFLECVQDMDHENMFWYRQDPGLGLRLIYFSYDVKMKEKGDIPEGYSVSREKKERFSLILESASTNQTSMYLCASSPGTESPDTQYFGPGTRLTVL.

This clonotype was seen many times. V usage is TRBV18 and J usage is TRBJ2-1, with TRBD2 matching over 7 bases. V shed 0 bases and J 8 bases; nucleotides not matched to a gene: 4. Germline CDR1 and CDR2: KGHSH and LQKENI. The CDR3 length is 14 residues. The CDR3 coding sequence is TGTGCCAGCTCACCACCGGTACGGGAGGATGAGCAGTTCTTC. Translated, it gives CASSPPVREDEQFF.

The chain combines TRBV27 with TRBJ1-1, with D unresolved. Germline CDR1 is MNHEY and CDR2 is SMNVEV (reference sequence). V was shortened by 2 bases and J by 5 bases, with 9 bases between the two germline ends. CDR3 length: 13 residues. DNA of the CDR3: TGTGCCAGCAGTTTAACCAGAGGGACTGAAGCTTTCTTT. Its protein product is CASSLTRGTEAFF.

This rearrangement joins TRBV5-6 to TRBJ2-1, with D tentatively TRBD1 or TRBD2 (5 bases each). V was cut by 2 bases and J by 5 bases, with 11 bases left in between. This CDR3 region has 14 residues. Germline V gene lookup returns CDR1 SGHDT and CDR2 YYEEEE. The CDR3 DNA reads as TGTGCCAGCAGCTTCCGGGACGGAAACAATGAGCAGTTCTTC. Amino acids: CASSFRDGNNEQFF.

Comments on this clonotype: Compared with germline, one end of the junction differs, possibly owing to a read error. The rearrangement joins TRBV7-8 to TRBJ2-1, with D uncertain. Germline values: CDR1 SGHVS, CDR2 FQNEAQ. The CDR3 spans 9 residues. As DNA, the CDR3 is TGTGCCAGCAGCCCCCGGATGTACTTC. It translates to CASSPRMYF.

In this sample, this clonotype turned up many times. The V gene is TRBV4-1, the J gene TRBJ1-5, with D unresolved. V shed 1 base and J shed 0 bases, with 7 bases lying between them. The CDR3 length is 15 residues. Germline V gene sequence: CDR1 MGHRA, CDR2 YSYEKL. The CDR3, as DNA: TGCGCCAGCAGCCAAGTACGGGGTAGCAATCAGCCCCAGCATTTT. This gives the protein CASSQVRGSNQPQHF.

The gene calls are TRBV12-3 or TRBV12-4 and TRBJ2-5; either TRBD1 or TRBD2 may fit D (5 bases each). CDR3 size: 17 residues. V lost 4 bases, J lost 5 bases, and 23 bases lay in between. CDR3 bases: TGTGCCAGCAGTTCCTCTGAGCCGGGACCCTGGAGGGAGACCCAGTACTTC. Protein sequence: CASSSSEPGPWRETQYF.

This clonotype is judged medium-sized. J is TRBJ2-5 and V is TRBV6-1; D ambiguous. V was clipped by 6 bases and J by 2 bases, with 7 bases between them. Germline V gene sequence: CDR1 MNHNS, CDR2 SASEGT. The CDR3 covers 12 residues. The CDR3 DNA reads as TGTGCCAGCAGGATACAGCAAGAGACCCAGTACTTC. This translates into CASRIQQETQYF.

The chain carries TRBV7-3 and TRBJ2-6; D remains ambiguous. Germline V lookup: CDR1 SGHTA, CDR2 FQGTGA. Trimming cost V 5 bases and J 2 bases, with 7 bases left between them. The CDR3 consists of 14 residues. CDR3 protein: CASSDGAGANVLTF. The CDR3 coding sequence is TGTGCCAGCAGCGATGGCGCTGGGGCCAACGTCCTGACTTTC.

A remark on this clonotype: A single base separates this from a much larger clone, so it may be a read error. The CDR3: CASSLEAQGEQFF. CDR3 nucleotides: TGTGCCAGCAGCTTGGAGGCCCAGGGCGAGCAGTTCTTC. The chain joins TRBV5-3 to TRBJ2-1; possibly TRBD1 or TRBD2 for D (5 bases each). TRBV5-3 is an open reading frame, and its role is uncertain. The CDR3 length is 13 residues.

The rearrangement joins TRBV4-1 to TRBJ2-3; no reliable D call. Near its end, the DNA agrees better with TRBJ2-5, so the J call may be wrong. The length of the CDR3 is 15 residues. Germline V CDR1 and CDR2: MGHRA, YSYEKL. Here the CDR3 reads CASSQVSGPQETQYF. CDR3 sequence (DNA): TGCGCCAGCAGCCAAGTGTCCGGGCCCCAAGAGACCCAGTACTTC.

This clonotype was counted only a few times. The rearrangement links TRBV7-2 to TRBJ2-1; D ambiguous. This CDR3 has 14 residues. The V gene's germline CDR1 is SGHTA and CDR2 FQGNSA. The ends were cut back, 8 bases at V and 9 bases at J, with 20 bases in the middle. In DNA, the CDR3 is TGTGCCAGCGCCGCAGACCTCGTTGTTACTGAGCAGTTCTTC. Amino acid sequence: CASAADLVVTEQFF.

The V call is TRBV7-2, the J call TRBJ2-3; no firm D call. V was trimmed by 1 base and J by 1 base, leaving 6 bases between them. Germline V lookup: CDR1 SGHTA, CDR2 FQGNSA. This CDR3 has 14 residues. As DNA, the CDR3 is TGTGCCAGCAGCTTAGGCATAGGCACAGATACGCAGTATTTT. As protein: CASSLGIGTDTQYF. The full variable domain, completed using reference TRBV7-2 and TRBJ2-3, is GAGVSQSPSNKVTEKGKDVELRCDPISGHTALYWYRQSLGQGLEFLIYFQGNSAPDKSGLPSDRFSAERTGGSVSTLTIQRTQQEDSAVYLCASSLGIGTDTQYFGPGTRLTVL.

This chain joins TRBV7-8 and TRBJ2-5; TRBD1 is a possible D gene (5 bases). From germline, CDR1 is SGHVS and CDR2 FQNEAQ. Trimming shortened V by 1 base and J by 5 bases, and 11 bases separated the two germline ends. This CDR3 contains 14 residues. In nucleotides, the CDR3 is TGTGCCAGCAGCTTAGTTTCAGGGCCTGAGACCCAGTACTTC. Translating gives CASSLVSGPETQYF.

This clonotype has a handful of counts. The chain combines TRBV7-3 with TRBJ2-3, with D perhaps given as TRBD1 or TRBD2 (5 bases each). Germline values: CDR1 SGHTA, CDR2 FQGTGA. V lost 10 bases and J lost 0, with 17 bases in between. CDR3 length: 15 amino acids. Written as DNA, the CDR3 is TGTGCCATCCCCCTGAGGGGACCAAGCACAGATACGCAGTATTTT. It yields the protein CAIPLRGPSTDTQYF.

The table lists this clonotype with a few counts. The chain employs TRBV6-1 and TRBJ2-1; 8 bases match TRBD2. Germline V lookup: CDR1 MNHNS, CDR2 SASEGT. The CDR3 length is 15 residues. V lost 6 bases and J lost 7; bases outside the gene matches: 11. The CDR3 DNA reads TGTGCCAGCAGAGAGCGGGGGAGCAAGGTGAATGAGCAGTTCTTC. Amino acids: CASRERGSKVNEQFF.

Ten or more counts support this clonotype. A read error is possible here, since a much larger clone lies one base away. The chain carries TRBV4-1 and TRBJ2-5; the D is unclear. Trimming pared 0 bases from V and 11 bases from J, leaving 10 bases between. The CDR3 is 12 residues long. Germline V gene sequence: CDR1 MGHRA, CDR2 YSYEKL. The CDR3 bases are TGCGCCAGCAGCCAAGAGTCGAGTGAGCAGTACTTC. Translation gives CASSQESSEQYF.

V is TRBV7-3 and J is TRBJ2-7, with 8 bases fitting TRBD1. Germline trimming cut 5 bases from V and 2 bases from J; bases unmatched to any gene: 5. The CDR3 extends over 14 amino acids. Per germline, CDR1 SGHTA and CDR2 FQGTGA. CDR3 nucleotides: TGTGCCAGCAGCATCGGACAGGGAACCTACGAGCAGTACTTC. This codes for CASSIGQGTYEQYF. The entire variable domain, with the rest obtained from reference TRBV7-3 and TRBJ2-7, is as follows: GAGVSQTPSNKVTEKGKYVELRCDPISGHTALYWYRQSLGQGPEFLIYFQGTGAADDSGLPNDRFFAVRPEGSVSTLKIQRTERGDSAVYLCASSIGQGTYEQYFGPGTRLTVT.

This sequence joins TRBV11-2 and TRBJ2-3; maybe TRBD2 (5 bases). With the DNA end fitting TRBJ2-1 better, the J assignment may be wrong. CDR3 length: 15 residues. Germline V gives CDR1 SGHAT, CDR2 FQNNGV. This CDR3 reads CASSLDPGFYNEQFF. CDR3 nucleotides: TGTGCCAGCAGCTTGGATCCGGGATTCTACAATGAGCAGTTCTTC.

This clonotype was found many times. The J gene is TRBJ2-7, the V gene TRBV28, with D possibly TRBD2 on 6 matching bases. The CDR3 consists of 10 residues. The germline V gene has CDR1 MDHEN and CDR2 SYDVKM. Deletions cut 11 bases from V and 7 bases from J, with 12 bases between. The CDR3 nucleotides read TGTGCCGCCAGGGCGGGAGAGCAGTACTTC. This translates into CAARAGEQYF.

By its share, this clonotype is medium-sized. CDR3 coding DNA: TGTGCCAGCACCGGAGCGGGAGGGCCCCTCGGGGATGAGCAGTTCTTC. Amino acid sequence: CASTGAGGPLGDEQFF. This chain uses TRBV6-1 with TRBJ2-1, with 10 bases that match TRBD2. The CDR3 totals 16 residues. The germline V gene has CDR1 MNHNS and CDR2 SASEGT. Losses at the gene ends were 7 bases for V and 8 bases for J; bases not matched to a gene: 14.

The CDR3 is CSVDQETQYF. CDR3 in DNA: TGCAGCGTCGACCAAGAGACCCAGTACTTC. The V gene is TRBV29-1, the J gene TRBJ2-5, with D unresolved. Germline lookup yields CDR1 SQVTM and CDR2 ANQGSEA. Trimming cost V 6 bases and J 0 bases, with 2 bases left between them. The CDR3 runs 10 residues.

V usage is TRBV28 and J usage is TRBJ2-5; D may match TRBD1 or TRBD2 (6 bases each). The assigned J gene may be wrong: the sequence end matches TRBJ2-1 better. Germline V CDR1 and CDR2: MDHEN, SYDVKM. CDR3 length: 15 residues. The DNA of the CDR3 is TGTGCCAGCCCAAAACCCGGGGGCCTCATGGATGAGCAGTTCTTC. Translated: CASPKPGGLMDEQFF.

This sequence joins TRBV6-5 and TRBJ2-1, with D perhaps matching TRBD1 or TRBD2 (5 bases each). V was trimmed by 5 bases and J by 3 bases, leaving 11 bases between them. In germline, CDR1 is MNHEY, CDR2 SVGAGI. The CDR3 is made up of 14 amino acids. The CDR3 loop reads CASSEGQVYNEQFF. CDR3 DNA sequence: TGTGCCAGCAGTGAGGGGCAGGTCTACAATGAGCAGTTCTTC.

This sequence joins TRBV6-5 and TRBJ1-4; unclear D gene. In germline, CDR1 is MNHEY, CDR2 SVGAGI. Trimming removed 2 bases at V and 16 bases at J, with 26 bases between. This CDR3 is 16 amino acids long. CDR3 nucleotides: TGTGCCAGCAGTTACATCTCCGGGAGCCGCCCAGATACGCAGTTTTTT. It yields the protein CASSYISGSRPDTQFF.

The V and J genes are TRBV6-1 and TRBJ2-1; perhaps TRBD2 as D (5 bases). The germline V gene encodes CDR1 MNHNS and CDR2 SASEGT. Trimming took 5 bases from V and 0 from J, leaving 14 bases between them. The CDR3 has 16 amino acids. The CDR3 nucleotides are TGTGCCAGCAGTCAGAGCCCTGGAGGCTCCTACAATGAGCAGTTCTTC. Protein: CASSQSPGGSYNEQFF.

Relative to its sample, this clonotype is hyperexpanded (1% or more). The rearrangement links TRBV7-9 to TRBJ2-3; the D gene is possibly TRBD1 (6 bases). The CDR3 spans 15 residues. Per the germline V gene, CDR1 is SEHNR and CDR2 is FQNEAQ (reference sequence). V shed 5 bases and J shed 6 bases, with 18 bases lying between them. This CDR3 reads CASSDTGSPGDTQYF. The CDR3 DNA reads as TGTGCCAGCAGCGATACAGGGTCCCCCGGGGATACGCAGTATTTT. Looking up the rest from reference TRBV7-9 and TRBJ2-3 gives the full variable domain: DTGVSQNPRHKITKRGQNVTFRCDPISEHNRLYWYRQTLGQGPEFLTYFQNEAQLEKSRLLSDRFSAERPKGSFSTLEIQRTEQGDSAMYLCASSDTGSPGDTQYFGPGTRLTVL.